This record concerns one T cell receptor (beta chain) sequence. The data stem from a study of blood T cell repertoires in COVID-19. Study context: Both acute and convalescent COVID-19 samples were obtained from the United States, Italy and Spain. Sample material is recorded as cDNA or gDNA derived from T cells, B-cell-depleted T cells, or PBMCs.

Source study methods: Reference gene primer amplification in the assay estimated nucleated cell counts. The table came from immunoSEQ multiplex PCR; TCRdb's copy has only in-frame clones and leaves some out. For V, J and clone size, that table is used; D and trimming come from the DNA. This table has under 100,000 clones, around four fifths appearing once. Sequencing input: peripheral blood. This sequence originates from a man in his fifties or sixties with acute or convalescent COVID-19.

CDR3 region: CASSFRTESYEQYF. The DNA for the CDR3 is TGTGCCAGCAGCTTTAGGACTGAGTCCTACGAGCAGTACTTC. J is TRBJ2-7 and V is TRBV7-8, with D possibly TRBD2 on 5 matching bases. With 3 bases removed from V and 1 base from J, the gap between germline ends came to 10 bases. Per germline, CDR1 SGHVS and CDR2 FQNEAQ. CDR3 length: 14 residues.